This passage covers 8 T cell receptor beta chains from one sample sequenced in a study of T cells in Graves' hyperthyroidism and ophthalmopathy. RNA transcripts served as the template for amplifying TCR beta CDR3 regions. The TCR CDR3 first-round RT-PCR relied on the HTBI primer set. MiXCR, applied by TCRdb to the multiplex PCR reads, yields one record per CDR3 protein. The sample carries about 420,000 distinct CDR3 sequences, roughly an eighth recorded once. The sample consisted of blood. These receptors were obtained from a woman aged 18-35 years with Graves' hyperthyroidism.

Worth noting for this clonotype: The junction does not match germline at one end; this may be a read error. The chain couples TRBV6-4 to TRBJ2-1, with 7 nucleotides matching TRBD2. The CDR3 has 14 amino acids. Germline CDR1 MRHNA, CDR2 SNTAGT. CDR3 sequence (DNA): TGTGCCCGCAGGCCGGGACTAAGAAAGAATGAGCAGTTCTTC. This encodes CARRPGLRKNEQFF.

Many counts were recorded for this clonotype. This chain uses TRBV11-1 with TRBJ1-2; 10 bases map to TRBD1. This CDR3 has 16 amino acids. The V gene end was trimmed by 5 bases and the J gene end by 6 bases; junction bases not matched to a gene: 12. Germline V lookup: CDR1 SGHAT, CDR2 FQDESV (reference sequence). Here the CDR3 DNA reads TGTGCCAGCAGCCCAACCCCCGGGACAGGGGTCCATGGCTACACCTTC. As protein: CASSPTPGTGVHGYTF.

This clonotype was counted ten times or more. The chain joins TRBV5-1 to TRBJ2-1, with 12 bases aligning to TRBD2. Germline V CDR1 and CDR2: SGHRS, YFSETQ. This CDR3 is built from 20 residues. V shed 0 bases and J 0 bases; nucleotides not matched to a gene: 10. In DNA, the CDR3 is TGCGCCAGCAGCTTGGCTGGACTAGCGGGGCCCTCCCCCTCCTACAATGAGCAGTTCTTC. Translating gives CASSLAGLAGPSPSYNEQFF.

The chain uses TRBV28 and TRBJ1-2; D might be TRBD1 (6 bases). This CDR3 spans 13 amino acids. The V and J ends lost 6 bases and 5 bases respectively, with 13 bases between them. Germline CDR1 is MDHEN and CDR2 is SYDVKM. CDR3 coding DNA: TGTGCCAGCAGACCGGGACACCAGTATGGCTACACCTTC. It encodes CASRPGHQYGYTF.

This clonotype was recorded at least ten times. CDR3 nucleotides: TGCAGTGCTAGAGAACCCCTTTTGATAGCGGGGAGCACAGATACGCAGTATTTT. Translating it yields CSAREPLLIAGSTDTQYF. The chain has TRBV20-1 and TRBJ2-3, with TRBD2 identical over 8 bases. Germline CDR1 DFQATT, CDR2 SNEGSKA (reference sequence). The CDR3 extends over 18 amino acids. V trimming: 0 bases; J trimming: 0 bases; junction bases outside the gene matches: 11.

This clonotype came up many times. This rearrangement joins TRBV12-5 to TRBJ1-1; a possible D gene is TRBD1 (6 bases). V gave up 9 bases and J gave up 0 bases, with 17 bases separating them. Per the germline V gene, CDR1 is LGHNT and CDR2 is FRNRAP. The CDR3 totals 15 residues. In nucleotides, the CDR3 is TGTGCTAGCGCGTTTTCAGGGGACCTGAACACTGAAGCTTTCTTT. Translation: CASAFSGDLNTEAFF.

This chain links TRBV13 with TRBJ2-6; the D is unclear. Germline assignment: CDR1 PRHDT and CDR2 FYEKMQ (reference sequence). Trimming removed 5 bases from V and 0 bases from J, with 8 bases in between. The CDR3 sequence is 15 residues long. The CDR3 region is CASSRRSSGANVLTF. The CDR3 DNA sequence: TGTGCCAGCAGCCGTAGGAGCTCTGGGGCCAACGTCCTGACTTTC. Full variable domain (missing parts from reference TRBV13 and TRBJ2-6): AAGVIQSPRHLIKEKRETATLKCYPIPRHDTVYWYQQGPGQDPQFLISFYEKMQSDKGSIPDRFSAQQFSDYHSELNMSSLELGDSALYFCASSRRSSGANVLTFGAGSRLTVL.

The rearrangement uses TRBV4-2 and TRBJ1-4; no reliable D call. The CDR3 totals 13 residues. The germline V and J ends were trimmed by 0 bases and 8 bases, with 7 bases remaining between them. Per germline, CDR1 LGHNA and CDR2 YNFKEQ. Here the CDR3 DNA reads TGTGCCAGCAGCCAAGAGAGATCGGAAAAACTGTTTTTT. This codes for CASSQERSEKLFF.